Each of the 31 T cell receptor beta chains below was sequenced from the same sample in a study of T-cell reconstitution after alpha-beta-depleted transplantation in children. Using unique molecular identifiers, the investigators prepared the TCRbeta library. TCRdb processed the PCR reads anew with MiXCR; each CDR3 protein has one entry. The table records about 830,000 distinct CDR3 sequences, 16% of them present only once. The starting material was PBMCs, mostly from graft donor cells, obtained 360 days after TCRalphabeta/CD19-depleted stem cell transplant. These TCRs come from a male patient aged 10 to 17 who had a stem cell transplant for acute lymphoblastic leukemia, so the T cells may come from the graft donor.

This clonotype has at least ten counts. The chain combines TRBV7-9 with TRBJ2-4; D perhaps matches TRBD1 (5 bases). Germline V gene sequence: CDR1 SEHNR, CDR2 FQNEAQ (reference sequence). The CDR3 spans 15 residues. V was shortened by 1 base and J by 8 bases, with 15 bases between the two germline ends. Here the CDR3 reads CASSLVNRQRDIQYF. The CDR3 DNA follows: TGTGCCAGCAGCTTAGTGAACAGGCAGAGAGACATTCAGTACTTC.

This clonotype was found a few times. V and J are TRBV14 and TRBJ1-3; D is undetermined. Germline values: CDR1 SGHDN, CDR2 FVKESK. This CDR3 contains 14 residues. Trimming left V 2 bases short and J 0 bases short, with 5 bases between. In DNA form, the CDR3 reads TGTGCCAGCAGCCAAAGGGACTCTGGAAACACCATATATTTT. Protein: CASSQRDSGNTIYF.

V gene TRBV5-1 combines with J gene TRBJ2-7; D is uncertain. This CDR3 comprises 14 residues. V lost 5 bases, J lost 2 bases, and 14 bases lay in between. Germline V gene lookup returns CDR1 SGHRS and CDR2 YFSETQ. The CDR3 region is CASRERQSTYEQYF. CDR3 DNA sequence: TGCGCCAGCAGGGAGAGGCAGAGTACCTACGAGCAGTACTTC.

Ten or more counts support this clonotype. The CDR3 coding sequence is TGTGCCAGCAGCGGGGACAGGGCGGGCGGAAAAACGAACACCGGGGAGCTGTTTTTT. Translation gives CASSGDRAGGKTNTGELFF. This sequence joins TRBV9 and TRBJ2-2, with 9 bases fitting TRBD1. The germline V gene has CDR1 SGDLS and CDR2 YYNGEE. The V and J ends lost 3 bases and 0 bases, in that order; junction bases with no gene match: 12. The CDR3 consists of 19 residues.

A remark on this clonotype: A junction boundary mismatches the germline segment, possibly from a read error. V usage is TRBV18 and J usage is TRBJ2-1; 8 bases fit TRBD2. CDR1 and CDR2 (germline): KGHSH, LQKENI. CDR3 length equals 18 residues. CDR3 residues: CASSRTGANWNTGTRVLF. The CDR3 DNA sequence: TGTGCCAGCTCACGAACCGGGGCCAATTGGAATACCGGGACTAGAGTACTCTTC. Combining the CDR3 with reference TRBV18 and TRBJ2-1 gives the whole variable domain NAGVMQNPRHLVRRRGQEARLRCSPMKGHSHVYWYRQLPEEGLKFMVYLQKENIIDESGMPKERFSAEFPKEGPSILRIQQVVRGDSAAYFCASSRTGANWNTGTRVLFGPGTRLTVL.

This clonotype was found a few times. This chain joins TRBV20-1 and TRBJ2-4; the match to TRBD2 covers 12 bases. Germline CDR1 and CDR2: DFQATT and SNEGSKA (reference sequence). Trimming took 0 bases from V and 6 from J; bases not matched to a gene: 3. CDR3 size: 15 residues. This CDR3 is CSARDILAGGNIQYF. CDR3 sequence (DNA): TGCAGTGCTAGAGATATACTAGCGGGAGGAAACATTCAGTACTTC.

This clonotype was seen repeatedly, ten times or more. The chain is built from TRBV6-1 and TRBJ2-2; possibly TRBD2 for D (7 bases). Trimming pared 10 bases from V and 5 bases from J, leaving 23 bases between. Germline loops: CDR1 MNHNS, CDR2 SASEGT. The CDR3 runs to 16 residues. For the CDR3, the DNA is TGTGCCACCTCGAGAGGGGGAGGGCCGTATACCGGGGAGCTGTTTTTT. Amino acid sequence: CATSRGGGPYTGELFF.

This clonotype was detected only a few times. The chain combines TRBV11-2 with TRBJ2-5, with D uncertain. The V gene's germline CDR1 is SGHAT and CDR2 FQNNGV. The V end lost 0 bases, the J end lost 5 bases, and 13 bases lay between the germline ends. The CDR3 extends over 15 amino acids. CDR3: CASSLEGRPGETQYF. CDR3 nucleotides: TGTGCCAGCAGCTTAGAAGGACGACCCGGGGAGACCCAGTACTTC.

The chain employs TRBV5-1 and TRBJ1-5, with D hard to call. The V gene lost 0 bases and the J gene lost 0 bases, with 13 bases spanning the gap. The CDR3 contains 17 residues. Germline V gives CDR1 SGHRS, CDR2 YFSETQ. The CDR3 here is CASSLDRARYSNQPQHF. CDR3 coding DNA: TGCGCCAGCAGCTTGGATAGGGCCCGCTATAGCAATCAGCCCCAGCATTTT.

This clonotype was observed many times. This chain joins TRBV27 and TRBJ2-3, with TRBD2 identical over 12 bases. CDR1 is MNHEY and CDR2 is SMNVEV in the germline V gene (reference sequence). J was trimmed by 5 bases and V by 3 bases; bases with no gene match: 9. The CDR3 is made up of 17 amino acids. The DNA of the CDR3 is TGTGCCAGCAGTTTGGGGAGGACTAGCGGGATGATAGATACGCAGTATTTT. Amino acids: CASSLGRTSGMIDTQYF.

This chain uses TRBV5-1 with TRBJ1-5, with TRBD1 as a possible D gene (5 bases). The CDR3 is 13 residues long. Between the trimmed V and J ends, which lost 0 bases and 9 bases, there was a span of 10 bases. The germline V gene encodes CDR1 SGHRS and CDR2 YFSETQ. CDR3 sequence (DNA): TGCGCCAGCAGCTTGGGAGGGAGGGGGCCCCAGCATTTT. Translated, it gives CASSLGGRGPQHF.

The rearrangement links TRBV11-1 to TRBJ1-5, with a possible D match to TRBD1 (6 bases). The CDR3 contains 18 residues. Germline loops: CDR1 SGHAT, CDR2 FQDESV (reference sequence). Trimming pared 1 base from V and 2 bases from J, leaving 18 bases between. The CDR3 coding sequence is TGTGCCAGCAGCTTAGGATCCTTGCAGGGGCGTCGCAATCAGCCCCAGCATTTT. It codes for CASSLGSLQGRRNQPQHF.

V usage is TRBV20-1 and J usage is TRBJ2-7; a possible D gene is TRBD2 (6 bases). The germline V gene encodes CDR1 DFQATT and CDR2 SNEGSKA (reference sequence). Trimming removed 0 bases at V and 2 bases at J, with 14 bases between. CDR3 length equals 15 residues. DNA for the CDR3: TGCAGTGCTAGAGACCCAGGAGGGAGTGCCTACGAGCAGTACTTC. It codes for CSARDPGGSAYEQYF.

This clonotype came up a few times. V is TRBV20-1 and J is TRBJ2-2; a possible D gene is TRBD2 (5 bases). Per the germline V gene, CDR1 is DFQATT and CDR2 is SNEGSKA (reference sequence). This CDR3 comprises 13 residues. Trimming took 2 bases from V and 4 from J, leaving 8 bases between them. In nucleotides, the CDR3 is TGCAGTGCTAGACGGGGTTTCACCGGGGAGCTGTTTTTT. Protein: CSARRGFTGELFF.

This chain uses TRBV7-2 with TRBJ1-1; maybe TRBD1 (5 bases). CDR3 size: 15 residues. The V gene's germline CDR1 is SGHTA and CDR2 FQGNSA. V was pared by 5 bases and J by 3 bases, with 16 bases between. DNA for the CDR3: TGTGCCAGCAGCGGCCTGGGGCAGCCCTACACTGAAGCTTTCTTT. Its translation: CASSGLGQPYTEAFF. Full variable domain (outside the CDR3, taken from reference TRBV7-2 and TRBJ1-1): GAGVSQSPSNKVTEKGKDVELRCDPISGHTALYWYRQSLGQGLEFLIYFQGNSAPDKSGLPSDRFSAERTGGSVSTLTIQRTQQEDSAVYLCASSGLGQPYTEAFFGQGTRLTVV.

V and J are TRBV2 and TRBJ2-3; TRBD2 matches at 9 bases. Germline CDR1 reads SNHLY; CDR2 reads FYNNEI. The CDR3 spans 15 residues. V shed 3 bases, J shed 1 base, and the junction held 2 bases outside the gene matches. The DNA of the CDR3 is TGTGCCAGCAGTGACTGGACTAGCGGCACAGATACGCAGTATTTT. Translating gives CASSDWTSGTDTQYF.

The chain joins TRBV5-1 to TRBJ2-7; 7 nucleotides align to TRBD1. The J segment lost 0 bases and the V segment lost 3 bases, leaving 6 bases of the junction unmatched. Looked up from germline, CDR1 is SGHRS and CDR2 is YFSETQ. CDR3 length: 15 residues. The CDR3, as DNA: TGCGCCAGCAGCTCGTGGGACAGTTTCTCCTACGAGCAGTACTTC. This gives the protein CASSSWDSFSYEQYF.

Worth noting for this clonotype: The germline gene is not matched at one end of the junction; a read error may be the cause. The genes are TRBV5-4 and TRBJ2-5, with 7 positions matching TRBD1. There are 13 residues in the CDR3. Looked up from germline, CDR1 is SGHNT and CDR2 is YYREEE (reference sequence). CDR3 coding DNA: TGTGCCAGCAGCTTGGACAGGGGACGCAGGGTTCGGTTC. Encoded protein: CASSLDRGRRVRF. Filled out from reference TRBV5-4 and TRBJ2-5, the complete variable domain reads ETGVTQSPTHLIKTRGQQVTLRCSSQSGHNTVSWYQQALGQGPQFIFQYYREEENGRGNFPPRFSGLQFPNYSSELNVNALELDDSALYLCASSLDRGRRVRFGPGTRLLVL.

This clonotype was counted only a few times. The chain couples TRBV27 to TRBJ1-2, with TRBD1 as a possible D gene (6 bases). The germline V gene encodes CDR1 MNHEY and CDR2 SMNVEV (reference sequence). Deletions cut 6 bases from V and 8 bases from J, with 22 bases between. The CDR3 spans 15 residues. CDR3 sequence (DNA): TGTGCCAGCAGCTCCGGGACATCTCCCTATACGGGCTACACCTTC. Protein sequence: CASSSGTSPYTGYTF.

J is TRBJ2-1 and V is TRBV4-1; TRBD2 aligns across 8 bases. This CDR3 is 19 amino acids long. Germline values: CDR1 MGHRA, CDR2 YSYEKL. After removal of 6 bases from V and 1 base from J, the junction contained 17 bases not matched to a gene. The CDR3 loop is CASSPSGSGSPGSYNEQFF. The CDR3 DNA is TGCGCCAGCAGTCCCTCGGGCAGCGGGAGCCCCGGTTCCTACAATGAGCAGTTCTTC.

The chain has TRBV20-1 and TRBJ2-7, with TRBD2 matching 11 bases. CDR1 is DFQATT and CDR2 is SNEGSKA in the germline V gene (reference sequence). The V segment lost 2 bases and the J segment 1 base; nucleotides outside the gene matches: 13. The CDR3 extends over 18 amino acids. DNA of the CDR3: TGCAGTGCTAGATTTTCGAAGGGACTAGCGGCTGCTTCCTACGAGCAGTACTTC. It specifies CSARFSKGLAAASYEQYF.

This clonotype appeared a few times. The rearrangement links TRBV29-1 to TRBJ1-1, with D possibly being TRBD1 (5 bases). The CDR3 loop spans 14 amino acids. CDR1 and CDR2 (germline): SQVTM, ANQGSEA. The germline V and J ends were trimmed by 5 bases and 3 bases, with 16 bases remaining between them. The CDR3 loop reads CSVFPGMVDTEAFF. CDR3 sequence (DNA): TGCAGCGTTTTTCCAGGGATGGTTGACACTGAAGCTTTCTTT.

The rearrangement links TRBV10-3 to TRBJ1-6; D gene unclear. V shed 2 bases and J shed 6 bases, with 14 bases lying between them. From germline, CDR1 is ENHRY and CDR2 SYGVKD. CDR3 size: 16 residues. The CDR3 DNA reads as TGTGCCATCAGTGAGGGGCATGAAATCCTTAATTCACCCCTCCACTTT. Translated, it gives CAISEGHEILNSPLHF.

This clonotype was counted a few times. The chain links TRBV6-1 to TRBJ1-2, with 9 bases matching TRBD1. The CDR3 is 13 residues long. V lost 6 bases to trimming and J lost 3 bases; unmatched junction nucleotides: 2. CDR1 is MNHNS and CDR2 is SASEGT in the germline V gene. The CDR3 DNA sequence: TGTGCCAGCAGGCGGACAGGGGACTATGGCTACACCTTC. Translation: CASRRTGDYGYTF.

This clonotype has a count of ten or more. CDR3 sequence (DNA): TGCGCCAGCAGCCCCTTCGCGGACAGCTCTGGAAACACCATATATTTT. As protein: CASSPFADSSGNTIYF. This chain joins TRBV5-1 and TRBJ1-3, with D perhaps matching TRBD1 (6 bases). V lost 4 bases and J lost 0, with 14 bases in between. The CDR3 has 16 amino acids. The germline V gene has CDR1 SGHRS and CDR2 YFSETQ.

This chain joins TRBV6-5 and TRBJ2-2; D not certain. The CDR3 extends over 15 amino acids. Trimming took off 5 bases at V and 0 bases at J, with 10 bases between the two ends. The germline gives CDR1 MNHEY, CDR2 SVGAGI. The CDR3 is CASSPVPSNTGELFF. CDR3 DNA: TGTGCCAGCAGTCCCGTACCCTCGAACACCGGGGAGCTGTTTTTT.

The chain uses TRBV9 and TRBJ2-3; tentative D call: TRBD2 (6 bases). The CDR3 contains 17 residues. Germline CDR1 reads SGDLS; CDR2 reads YYNGEE. Trimming left V 0 bases short and J 7 bases short, with 21 bases between. The CDR3 loop is CASSVAGTRRNKNTQYF. In DNA, the CDR3 is TGTGCCAGCAGCGTAGCAGGGACTCGGCGAAACAAGAATACGCAGTATTTT.

The V and J genes are TRBV5-5 and TRBJ1-1; D remains ambiguous. Germline-derived CDR1 and CDR2 are SGHKS and YYEKEE (reference sequence). V was cut by 2 bases and J by 4 bases, with 12 bases left in between. This CDR3 is 14 amino acids long. The CDR3 spells CASSLGVTTTEAFF. In nucleotides, the CDR3 is TGTGCCAGCAGCTTAGGTGTTACAACCACTGAAGCTTTCTTT.

CDR3 DNA: TGTGCCAGCAGTTACCTGGGACAGGGGTCCTCACCCCTCCACTTT. Protein: CASSYLGQGSSPLHF. The gene calls are TRBV6-5 and TRBJ1-6; 10 bases align to TRBD1. Trimming removed 2 bases from V and 10 bases from J; junction bases left unmatched: 5. Germline-derived CDR1 and CDR2 are MNHEY and SVGAGI. This CDR3 contains 15 residues.

The J gene is TRBJ2-1, the V gene TRBV11-3; 9 bases fit TRBD2. V lost 5 bases, J lost 5 bases, and 4 bases stayed unmatched. The CDR3 covers 14 residues. CDR1 is SGHNT, CDR2 YENEEA, per germline. In nucleotides, the CDR3 is TGTGCCAGCAGCCGCAGCGGGAGGAACAATGAGCAGTTCTTC. Amino acid sequence: CASSRSGRNNEQFF. Drawing the rest from reference TRBV11-3 and TRBJ2-1, the complete variable domain is EAGVVQSPRYKIIEKKQPVAFWCNPISGHNTLYWYLQNLGQGPELLIRYENEEAVDDSQLPKDRFSAERLKGVDSTLKIQPAELGDSAVYLCASSRSGRNNEQFFGPGTRLTVL.

V and J are TRBV27 and TRBJ1-5, with D unclear. Germline V gene sequence: CDR1 MNHEY, CDR2 SMNVEV (reference sequence). The CDR3 extends over 14 amino acids. V gave up 5 bases and J gave up 0 bases, with 8 bases separating them. CDR3 in DNA: TGTGCCAGCAGTCGGTCGTATAGCAATCAGCCCCAGCATTTT. Protein product: CASSRSYSNQPQHF.